This T cell receptor (beta chain) was sequenced for a study of cytomegalovirus exposure and HLA in healthy donors. The overall study: As released early, the data held around 80 million unique TCRs from HLA-typed donors. Of the donors genotyped, several hundred in all, 75% to 85% fell in the Caucasian-associated ancestry cluster.

This clone was detected only a few times. Its target is not known. Trimming took 0 bases from V and 7 from J, leaving 16 bases between them. CDR3 length: 15 residues. Germline V gene lookup returns CDR1 SGHAT and CDR2 FQNNGV. Notes on the study in general: High sensitivity and specificity were reportedly achieved when the classifier diagnosed cytomegalovirus status. TCR beta V- and J-gene trimming, according to a later analysis, was linked to a missense DCLRE1C variant.

Primers: 60 Vbeta forward and 13 Jbeta reverse. Libraries were prepared by immunoSEQ multiplex PCR; TCRdb keeps only in-frame clonotypes and omits some of them. This sample yields 140,000 or so clones, of which approximately 70% are seen a single time; 1.5% to 2% belongs to the top ten. What was sequenced was PBMCs. The chain recombines TRBV11-2 with TRBJ2-7; D is undetermined. The clonotype comes from a woman under 40 in good health and CMV-seronegative. CDR3 nucleotides: TGTGCCAGCAGCTTAGATCCGAGCGCCCTGTCGGAGCAGTACTTC. Amino acids: CASSLDPSALSEQYF.